This T cell receptor beta chain was sequenced during a study of CD8+CD57+ T cells in acquired aplastic anemia (dated 2018 in TCRdb). Some background on the complete study: A mean of 3.2 ug of DNA, ranging from roughly 0.18 to 30 ug, was extracted from sorted CD4+ and CD8+ cells. CD8+CD57+ expansion was defined as a frequency above the mean frequency observed in healthy subjects.

General conclusions and limits of the study: Some 31 CD8+ CDR3 sequences were shared between patients and controls but appeared highly expressed in patients and within their immunodominant clones. Patients and healthy controls showed no significant difference in CD8+ Simpson's diversity (P=0.060).

Trimming costs V 5 bases and J 5 bases, and their ends lie 21 bases apart. Based on the germline V gene, the CDR1 and CDR2 sequences are SGHTA and FQGNSA. Its CDR3 holds 16 amino acids, cysteine through phenylalanine. Left in the record is the CDR3 DNA by itself, 48 bases read in frame from the first base. Profiling of TCR beta VDJ combinations and CDR3 sequences used genomic DNA as the template. An Illumina HiSeq 2000 was used for TCR repertoire sequencing. Regarding the original processing steps: TRBV/TRBJ rearrangement plots, CDR3 size and DJ length profiles, and Simpson's diversity index were used to assess repertoires. The most abundant DNA sequence in the deep sequencing data was taken as the immunodominant clone. CDR3 amino acid sequences were screened for sharing across subjects and were compared with published repertoires and the VDJdb database. Through fastp at Q25 and MiXCR, TCRdb rebuilt clones from the public reads, retaining in-frame beta chains. Rows with one shared CDR3 protein collapse into an entry with the most common genes and DNA. The V and J calls were not made by the authors but by TCRdb's processing. The sample table holds roughly 200,000 distinct CDR3 sequences, of which around 63% were seen once. The ten largest make up approximately 46% of the sample.

Turning to this clonotype: Its antigen is unknown. Base-call qualities are not available, and no considerably larger clone is one nucleotide away.

The patients picked for sequencing were ones in whom flow cytometry had shown an expansion of CD8+CD57+ cells. All patients had severe acquired aplastic anemia diagnosed by International Study of Aplastic Anemia and Agranulocytosis and Camitta criteria. No therapy had been received by the patients at the time of blood sampling. The study deep-sequenced TCR repertoires of sorted CD4+ and CD8+ blood T cells from severe aplastic anemia patients and healthy subjects. Patients were enrolled in the USA under clinicaltrials.gov protocols 00001620, 01623167, 00001397, 00071045, 00081523 and 00961064. Ficoll-Paque density gradient centrifugation was used to isolate peripheral blood mononuclear cells. Before DNA was extracted, CD4+ and CD8+ T cells were sorted using either FACS or magnetic beads.

The clonotype originates from a human donor with aplastic anemia. Sequenced material: sorted CD4+, CD8+, or CD8+CD57+ T cells (not recorded which) from PBMCs. Recombination connected TRBV7-2 to TRBJ2-5, and possibly TRBD1, on 6 matching bases. The nucleotide sequence is TGTGCCAGCAGCGGAGTCCGGGACACTCTAGGCGAGACCCAGTACTTC. It translates to CASSGVRDTLGETQYF.